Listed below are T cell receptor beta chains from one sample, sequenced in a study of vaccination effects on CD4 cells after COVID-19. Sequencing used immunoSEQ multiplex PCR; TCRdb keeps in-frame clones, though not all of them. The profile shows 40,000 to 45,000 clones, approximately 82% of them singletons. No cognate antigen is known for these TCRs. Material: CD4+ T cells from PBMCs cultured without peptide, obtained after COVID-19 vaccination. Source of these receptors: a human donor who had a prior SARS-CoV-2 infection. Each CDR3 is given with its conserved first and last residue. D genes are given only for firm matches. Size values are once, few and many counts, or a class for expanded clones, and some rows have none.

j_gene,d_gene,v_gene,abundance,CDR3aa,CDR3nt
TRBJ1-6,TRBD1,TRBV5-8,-,CASSLAGTDNSPLHF,TGTGCCAGCAGCTTGGCCGGGACAGATAATTCACCCCTCCACTTT
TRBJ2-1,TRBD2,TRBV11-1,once,CASSPRPGLAADEQFF,TGTGCCAGCAGCCCCCGACCGGGACTAGCTGCCGATGAGCAGTTCTTC
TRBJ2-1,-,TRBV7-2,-,CASSFRGHNEQFF,TGTGCCAGCAGCTTTCGGGGACACAATGAGCAGTTCTTC
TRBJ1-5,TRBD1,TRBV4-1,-,CASSPAWTGDQPQHF,TGCGCCAGCAGCCCAGCCTGGACAGGGGATCAGCCCCAGCATTTT
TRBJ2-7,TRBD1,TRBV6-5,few,CASRGGQGREQYF,TGTGCCAGCAGGGGCGGACAGGGGCGCGAGCAGTACTTC
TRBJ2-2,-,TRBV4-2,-,CASSVLSSEYTGELFF,TGTGCCAGCAGCGTCTTATCTAGCGAATACACCGGGGAGCTGTTTTTT
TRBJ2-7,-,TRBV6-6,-,CASSYPARHSYEQYF,TGTGCCAGCAGTTACCCGGCCCGACACTCCTACGAGCAGTACTTC
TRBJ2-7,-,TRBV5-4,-,CASSLEGDKKGEQYF,TGTGCCAGCAGCTTGGAGGGGGATAAAAAAGGCGAGCAGTACTTC
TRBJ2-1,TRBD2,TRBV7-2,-,CASSWGLAGVNEQFF,TGTGCCAGCAGCTGGGGACTAGCGGGAGTTAATGAGCAGTTCTTC
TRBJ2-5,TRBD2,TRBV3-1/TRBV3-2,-,CASSHKGVMAGGETQYF,TGTGCCAGCAGCCACAAGGGTGTGATGGCGGGAGGGGAGACCCAGTACTTC
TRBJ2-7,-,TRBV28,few,CASSFTGMAYEQYF,TGTGCCAGCAGTTTCACGGGGATGGCCTACGAGCAGTACTTC
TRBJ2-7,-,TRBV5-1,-,CASRLAGGYEQYF,TGCGCCAGCAGGCTGGCCGGGGGCTACGAGCAGTACTTC
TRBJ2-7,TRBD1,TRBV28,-,CASNSGGAYEQYF,TGTGCCAGCAACTCAGGGGGCGCCTACGAGCAGTACTTC
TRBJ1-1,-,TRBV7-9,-,CASSFWGGSEAFF,TGTGCCAGCAGCTTCTGGGGAGGGTCTGAAGCTTTCTTT
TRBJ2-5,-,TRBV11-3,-,CASSKTWGVGVQETQYF,TGTGCCAGCAGCAAAACATGGGGAGTGGGGGTCCAAGAGACCCAGTACTTC
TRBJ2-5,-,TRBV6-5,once,CASRTPGRETQYF,TGTGCCAGCAGGACCCCAGGGCGGGAGACCCAGTACTTC
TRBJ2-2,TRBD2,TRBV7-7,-,CASSSGSLAGTGELFF,TGTGCTAGCAGCTCGGGGTCACTAGCGGGCACCGGGGAGCTGTTTTTT
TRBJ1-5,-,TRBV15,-,CATSRDYQGSGQPQHF,TGTGCCACCAGCAGAGATTATCAGGGGTCTGGTCAGCCCCAGCATTTT
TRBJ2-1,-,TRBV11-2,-,CASSNLRGMRHNEQFF,TGTGCCAGCAGCAACTTACGCGGGATGAGGCACAATGAGCAGTTCTTC
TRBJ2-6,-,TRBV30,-,CAWSMDSGANVLTF,TGTGCCTGGAGTATGGACTCTGGGGCCAACGTCCTGACTTTC
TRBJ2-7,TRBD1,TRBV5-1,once,CASSLGVTGGSYEQYF,TGCGCCAGCAGCTTGGGGGTGACAGGGGGCTCCTACGAGCAGTACTTC
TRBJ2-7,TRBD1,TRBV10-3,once,CAISGARGTGNYEQYF,TGTGCCATCAGCGGGGCGAGGGGGACAGGGAATTACGAGCAGTACTTC
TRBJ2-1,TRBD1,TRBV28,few,CASIGQTGEFWLYNEQFF,TGTGCCAGCATCGGTCAGACAGGGGAATTTTGGCTTTACAATGAGCAGTTCTTC
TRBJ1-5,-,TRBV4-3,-,CASSQDLNSYSNQPQHF,TGCGCCAGCAGCCAAGATCTGAACAGCTATAGCAATCAGCCCCAGCATTTT
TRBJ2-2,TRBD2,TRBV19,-,CASSIASREEAGELFF,TGTGCCAGTAGTATAGCCTCCCGGGAGGAGGCCGGGGAGCTGTTTTTT
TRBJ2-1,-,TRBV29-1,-,CSGGVLVAGEQFF,TGCAGCGGTGGGGTTCTTGTGGCAGGTGAGCAGTTCTTC
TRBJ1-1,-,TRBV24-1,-,CATSDSVTGNTEAFF,TGTGCCACCAGTGATTCGGTTACAGGAAACACTGAAGCTTTCTTT
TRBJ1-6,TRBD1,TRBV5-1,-,CASGTGDNSPLHF,TGCGCCAGCGGCACAGGGGATAATTCACCCCTCCACTTT
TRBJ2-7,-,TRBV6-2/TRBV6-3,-,CASSSVGYEQYF,TGTGCCAGCAGTTCGGTCGGCTACGAGCAGTACTTC
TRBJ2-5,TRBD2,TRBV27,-,CASSSSGRAGETQYF,TGTGCCAGCAGTTCTAGCGGGAGGGCCGGGGAGACCCAGTACTTC
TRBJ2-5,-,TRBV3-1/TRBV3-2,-,CASSQEWGRETQYF,TGTGCCAGCAGCCAAGAGTGGGGGAGGGAGACCCAGTACTTC
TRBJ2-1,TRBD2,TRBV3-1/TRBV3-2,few,CASSPLAGESNEQFF,TGTGCCAGCAGTCCACTAGCGGGAGAGTCCAATGAGCAGTTCTTC
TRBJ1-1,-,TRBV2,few,CASAAVTEAFF,TGTGCCAGCGCCGCGGTCACTGAAGCTTTCTTT
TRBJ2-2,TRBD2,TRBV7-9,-,CASSPGRTSEDTGELFF,TGTGCCAGCAGCCCAGGCCGGACTAGCGAGGACACCGGGGAGCTGTTTTTT
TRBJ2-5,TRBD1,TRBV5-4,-,CASSPQGQETQYF,TGTGCCAGCAGCCCACAGGGGCAAGAGACCCAGTACTTC
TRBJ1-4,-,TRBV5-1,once,CASRRAGATNEKLFF,TGCGCCAGCAGACGAGCAGGTGCAACTAATGAAAAACTGTTTTTT
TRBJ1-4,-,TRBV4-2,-,CASSDLRNEKLFF,TGTGCCAGCAGCGATCTACGGAACGAAAAACTGTTTTTT
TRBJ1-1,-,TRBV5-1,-,CASSVAAGRYQNTEAFF,TGCGCCAGCAGCGTCGCGGCGGGCCGTTATCAGAACACTGAAGCTTTCTTT
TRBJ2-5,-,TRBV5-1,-,CASSLRSGVWETQYF,TGCGCCAGCAGCTTGAGGTCAGGGGTGTGGGAGACCCAGTACTTC
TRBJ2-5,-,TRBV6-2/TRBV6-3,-,CASSSFFGVQETQYF,TGTGCCAGCAGTTCATTTTTTGGCGTCCAAGAGACCCAGTACTTC
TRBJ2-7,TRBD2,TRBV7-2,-,CASSRTSGSYEQYF,TGTGCCAGCAGCCGGACTAGCGGGAGCTACGAGCAGTACTTC
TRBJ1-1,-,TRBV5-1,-,CASSLSQGWSEAFF,TGCGCCAGCAGCTTGAGCCAGGGTTGGTCTGAAGCTTTCTTT
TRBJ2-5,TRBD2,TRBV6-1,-,CASSEITGTSGETQYF,TGTGCCAGCAGTGAGATAACCGGGACTAGCGGGGAGACCCAGTACTTC
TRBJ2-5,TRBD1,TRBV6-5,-,CASSRQGAQETQYF,TGTGCCAGCAGTAGACAGGGGGCCCAAGAGACCCAGTACTTC
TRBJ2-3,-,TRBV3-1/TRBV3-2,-,CASSPFTGLHTDTQYF,TGTGCCAGCAGCCCGTTTACAGGGCTCCACACAGATACGCAGTATTTT
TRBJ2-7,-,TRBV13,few,CASSSLERQGLWYEQYF,TGTGCCAGCAGCTCACTCGAACGCCAGGGGCTCTGGTACGAGCAGTACTTC
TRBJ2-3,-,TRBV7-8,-,CASSFGEISTDTQYF,TGTGCCAGCAGCTTTGGGGAGATCAGCACAGATACGCAGTATTTT
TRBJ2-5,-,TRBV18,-,CASSPPGGRGETQYF,TGTGCCAGCTCCCCCCCCGGGGGGCGAGGAGAGACCCAGTACTTC
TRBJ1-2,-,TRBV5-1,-,CASSSGWGPLGYGYTF,TGCGCCAGCAGCTCTGGTTGGGGACCGCTCGGATATGGCTACACCTTC
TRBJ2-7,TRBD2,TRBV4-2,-,CASSRSLGGSGEVAYEQYF,TGTGCCAGCAGCCGTAGCCTTGGGGGTAGCGGGGAAGTCGCCTACGAGCAGTACTTC
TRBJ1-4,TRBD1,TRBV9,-,CASSADRGMEKLFF,TGTGCCAGCAGCGCGGACAGGGGGATGGAGAAACTGTTTTTT
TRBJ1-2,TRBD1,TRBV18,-,CASSPRLAGDRGALRYGYTF,TGTGCCAGCTCACCACGCCTCGCCGGGGACAGGGGGGCCCTAAGATATGGCTACACCTTC
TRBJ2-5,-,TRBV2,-,CASALVIGTQYF,TGTGCCAGCGCTCTGGTGATCGGGACCCAGTACTTC
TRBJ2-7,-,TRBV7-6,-,CASSWGGTKTEEQYF,TGTGCCAGCAGCTGGGGGGGGACAAAGACGGAAGAGCAGTACTTC
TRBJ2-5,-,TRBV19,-,CASSIGPGARLETQYF,TGTGCCAGTAGTATTGGGCCGGGGGCGCGGTTGGAGACCCAGTACTTC